A selection of T cell receptor beta chains follows, all from one sample in a study of response to subunit inactivated influenza vaccine. TCRdb re-derived calls from the RT-PCR reads in MiXCR, one entry per CDR3 protein. The table includes 490,000 or so distinct CDR3 sequences, under 9% detected once. The specimen comprised PBMCs from blood, sampled roughly 24 months after vaccination. Receptor source: a man between 50 and 69 years old who received an inactivated influenza vaccine. CDR3s include the opening cysteine and the closing phenylalanine or tryptophan. Each record gives: V gene, J gene, clone size, D gene, CDR3 protein, CDR3 DNA. D genes are given only for firm matches. Only part of the rows carry a size: once, few, many, or a class if the clone is expanded.

v_call: TRBV7-2
j_call: TRBJ1-4
clone_size: .
d_call: TRBD1
cdr3_aa: CASSSAGGAVLFF
cdr3_nt: TGTGCCAGCAGCTCCGCAGGGGGCGCGGTGCTGTTTTTT

v_call: TRBV7-9
j_call: TRBJ1-2
clone_size: many
d_call: .
cdr3_aa: CASSQGARGYTF
cdr3_nt: TGTGCCAGCAGTCAAGGGGCTCGCGGCTACACCTTC

v_call: TRBV20-1
j_call: TRBJ2-7
clone_size: many
d_call: .
cdr3_aa: CSATGTLGLSYEQYF
cdr3_nt: TGCAGTGCGACCGGGACTTTAGGACTCTCCTACGAGCAGTACTTC

v_call: TRBV5-1
j_call: TRBJ2-1
clone_size: few
d_call: TRBD2
cdr3_aa: CASSLVASGSSYNEQFF
cdr3_nt: TGCGCCAGCAGCTTGGTCGCTAGCGGGAGCTCCTACAATGAGCAGTTCTTC

v_call: TRBV2
j_call: TRBJ2-7
clone_size: few
d_call: .
cdr3_aa: CASRQDSPYEQYF
cdr3_nt: TGTGCCAGCCGACAGGATTCACCCTACGAGCAGTACTTC

v_call: TRBV7-3
j_call: TRBJ2-5
clone_size: few
d_call: TRBD2
cdr3_aa: CASSVRGGSLQETQYF
cdr3_nt: TGTGCCAGCAGCGTCCGCGGCGGGAGTCTGCAAGAGACCCAGTACTTC

v_call: TRBV30
j_call: TRBJ1-2
clone_size: .
d_call: .
cdr3_aa: CAWTAGPYGYTF
cdr3_nt: TGTGCCTGGACTGCGGGGCCCTATGGCTACACCTTC

v_call: TRBV6-1
j_call: TRBJ2-5
clone_size: .
d_call: TRBD1
cdr3_aa: CASSEARLGQSTETQYF
cdr3_nt: TGTGCCAGCAGTGAAGCGCGTCTGGGACAGAGTACAGAGACCCAGTACTTC

v_call: TRBV29-1
j_call: TRBJ2-3
clone_size: few
d_call: TRBD2
cdr3_aa: CSAMGLAGGPDTQYF
cdr3_nt: TGCAGCGCTATGGGACTAGCGGGAGGACCAGATACGCAGTATTTT

v_call: TRBV29-1
j_call: TRBJ2-5
clone_size: many
d_call: TRBD2
cdr3_aa: CSVVGGETQYF
cdr3_nt: TGCAGCGTTGTCGGGGGGGAGACCCAGTACTTC

v_call: TRBV29-1
j_call: TRBJ2-7
clone_size: few
d_call: .
cdr3_aa: CSVGDGTYEQYF
cdr3_nt: TGCAGCGTGGGCGACGGGACCTACGAGCAGTACTTC

v_call: TRBV27
j_call: TRBJ2-2
clone_size: many
d_call: .
cdr3_aa: CASGSGAGTGELFF
cdr3_nt: TGTGCCAGCGGGTCAGGGGCTGGCACCGGGGAGCTGTTTTTT

v_call: TRBV29-1
j_call: TRBJ2-7
clone_size: many
d_call: TRBD1
cdr3_aa: CSVQRLPGQGEGEQYF
cdr3_nt: TGCAGCGTCCAGCGGTTGCCGGGACAGGGTGAAGGCGAGCAGTACTTC

v_call: TRBV20-1
j_call: TRBJ2-1
clone_size: .
d_call: .
cdr3_aa: CSARGRGPGDEQFF
cdr3_nt: TGCAGTGCTAGAGGGCGAGGGCCAGGGGATGAGCAGTTCTTC

v_call: TRBV4-3
j_call: TRBJ2-1
clone_size: .
d_call: TRBD2
cdr3_aa: CASSQGPSGRFSYNEQFF
cdr3_nt: TGCGCCAGCAGCCAAGGTCCTAGCGGGAGGTTTTCCTACAATGAGCAGTTCTTC

v_call: TRBV6-5
j_call: TRBJ2-7
clone_size: .
d_call: .
cdr3_aa: CASSYPGSYEQYF
cdr3_nt: TGTGCCAGCAGTTACCCAGGGTCCTACGAGCAGTACTTC